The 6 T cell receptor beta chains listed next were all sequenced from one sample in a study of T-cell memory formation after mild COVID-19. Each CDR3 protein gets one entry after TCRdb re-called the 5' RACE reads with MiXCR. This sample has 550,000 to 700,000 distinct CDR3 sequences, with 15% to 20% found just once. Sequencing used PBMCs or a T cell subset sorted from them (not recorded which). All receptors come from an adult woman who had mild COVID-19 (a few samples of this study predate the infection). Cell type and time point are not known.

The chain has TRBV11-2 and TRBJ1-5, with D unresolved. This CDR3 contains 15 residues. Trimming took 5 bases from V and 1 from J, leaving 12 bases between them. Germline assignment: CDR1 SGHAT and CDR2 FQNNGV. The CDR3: CASSPDRLSNQPQHF. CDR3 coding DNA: TGTGCCAGCAGCCCCGACCGGCTCAGCAATCAGCCCCAGCATTTT.

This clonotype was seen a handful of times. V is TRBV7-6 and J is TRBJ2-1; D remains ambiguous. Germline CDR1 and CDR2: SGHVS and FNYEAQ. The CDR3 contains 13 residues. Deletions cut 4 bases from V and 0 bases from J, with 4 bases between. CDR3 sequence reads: CASSSLSYNEQFF. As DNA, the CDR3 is TGTGCCAGCAGCTCCCTCTCCTACAATGAGCAGTTCTTC.

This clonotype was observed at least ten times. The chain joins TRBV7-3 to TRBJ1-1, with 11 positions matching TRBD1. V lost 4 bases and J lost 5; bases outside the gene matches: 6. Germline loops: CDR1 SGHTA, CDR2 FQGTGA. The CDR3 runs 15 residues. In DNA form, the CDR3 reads TGTGCCAGCAGCTCAGGACAGGGGGCATGGACTGAAGCTTTCTTT. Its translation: CASSSGQGAWTEAFF.

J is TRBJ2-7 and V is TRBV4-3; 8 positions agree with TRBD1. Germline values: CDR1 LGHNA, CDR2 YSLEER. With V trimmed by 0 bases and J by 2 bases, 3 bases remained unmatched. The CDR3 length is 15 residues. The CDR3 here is CASSQEGTGPYEQYF. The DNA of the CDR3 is TGCGCCAGCAGCCAAGAAGGGACAGGACCCTACGAGCAGTACTTC.

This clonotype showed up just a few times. CDR3 bases: TGCGCCAGCAGCCAGCCACAGGGCAATAATGAAAAACTGTTTTTT. It encodes CASSQPQGNNEKLFF. This chain uses TRBV4-1 with TRBJ1-4; tentative D call: TRBD1 (6 bases). The germline V gene has CDR1 MGHRA and CDR2 YSYEKL. With 3 bases removed from V and 4 bases from J, the gap between germline ends came to 12 bases. CDR3 length: 15 residues.

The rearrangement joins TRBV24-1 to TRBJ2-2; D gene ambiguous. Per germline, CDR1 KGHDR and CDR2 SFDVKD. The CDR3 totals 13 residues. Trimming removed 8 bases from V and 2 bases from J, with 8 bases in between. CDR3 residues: CATNQQNTGELFF. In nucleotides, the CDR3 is TGTGCCACCAACCAGCAAAACACCGGGGAGCTGTTTTTT.